This T cell receptor beta chain was found in a study of immune evolution from preneoplasia to lung adenocarcinoma. Study-wide background: HLA loss of heterozygosity: about 7% AIS, about 15% MIA, over 25% ADC, none AAH. Study findings and constraints: Normal lung had highest clonality; later lesions appeared denser, more diverse. KRAS-mutant nodules had the highest T cell clonality.

The table came from immunoSEQ multiplex PCR; TCRdb's copy has only in-frame clones and leaves some out. The table records 10,000 to 13,000 clones, around 82% of them present only once. On this clone: Its antigen is not known.

CDR1 and CDR2 from the germline V gene are ENHRY and SYGVKD. The length of the CDR3 is 12 residues. The V end was cut by 3 bases, the J end by 10 bases, with 10 bases between. The J gene is TRBJ2-1, the V gene TRBV10-3; D is perhaps TRBD1 (5 bases). The sequencing input was FFPE minimally invasive lung adenocarcinoma tissue. The sequence was obtained from a person between 65 and 79 years old with lung adenocarcinoma. The CDR3 loop reads CAISDFHREQFF. For the CDR3, the DNA is TGTGCCATCAGTGACTTTCACAGGGAGCAGTTCTTC.